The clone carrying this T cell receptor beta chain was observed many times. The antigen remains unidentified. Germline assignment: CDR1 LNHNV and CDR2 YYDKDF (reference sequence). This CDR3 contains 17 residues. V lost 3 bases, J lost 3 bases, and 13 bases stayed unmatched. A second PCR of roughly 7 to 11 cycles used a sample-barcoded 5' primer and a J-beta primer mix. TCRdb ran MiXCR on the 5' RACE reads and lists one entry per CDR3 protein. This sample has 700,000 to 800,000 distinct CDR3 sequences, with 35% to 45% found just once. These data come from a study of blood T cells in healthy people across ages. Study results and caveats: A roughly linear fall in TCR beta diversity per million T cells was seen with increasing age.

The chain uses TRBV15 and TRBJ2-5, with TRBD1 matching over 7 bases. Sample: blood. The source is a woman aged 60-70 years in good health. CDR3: CATSSTDTRQGKETQYF. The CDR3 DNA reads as TGTGCCACCAGCAGTACAGATACCAGACAGGGAAAAGAGACCCAGTACTTC.